These T cell receptor beta chains were read from a single sample in a study of cytomegalovirus exposure and HLA in healthy donors. Produced via immunoSEQ multiplex PCR; TCRdb's table is partial and in-frame only. The table shows some 140,000 clones, with 80% to 85% occurring only once. Sequenced input: PBMCs. These receptors were collected from a woman in her forties or fifties in good health and CMV-seropositive. Both conserved end residues are part of each CDR3. Fields, in order: clone size, J gene, D gene, V gene, CDR3 DNA, CDR3 protein. D genes are given only for firm matches. Expanded clones get a size class; other rows say once, few or many, or leave the size out.

clone_size: .
j_call: TRBJ1-2
d_call: TRBD1
v_call: TRBV19
cdr3_nt: TGTGCCAGTAAGGAGGGGACAGATTTTTACTATGGCTACACCTTC
cdr3_aa: CASKEGTDFYYGYTF

clone_size: .
j_call: TRBJ1-1
d_call: .
v_call: TRBV27
cdr3_nt: TGTGCCAGCAGTTTAAGCCCCAACACTGAAGCTTTCTTT
cdr3_aa: CASSLSPNTEAFF

clone_size: .
j_call: TRBJ1-1
d_call: .
v_call: TRBV5-1
cdr3_nt: TGCGCCAGCAGCTTGAGGACAGTGAACACTGAAGCTTTCTTT
cdr3_aa: CASSLRTVNTEAFF

clone_size: once
j_call: TRBJ1-2
d_call: .
v_call: TRBV6-1
cdr3_nt: TGTGCCAGCAGTGAAAGGTCGGGGGGCGCGGGCCCTTATGGCTACACCTTC
cdr3_aa: CASSERSGGAGPYGYTF

clone_size: .
j_call: TRBJ2-7
d_call: TRBD1
v_call: TRBV7-8
cdr3_nt: TGTGCCAGCAGCCCGGGGAGACAGGGGCGCGAGCAGTACTTC
cdr3_aa: CASSPGRQGREQYF

clone_size: .
j_call: TRBJ2-1
d_call: TRBD1
v_call: TRBV7-3
cdr3_nt: TGTGCCAGCAGCTTAAAAGGGACAGGGGGAAACAATGAGCAGTTCTTC
cdr3_aa: CASSLKGTGGNNEQFF

clone_size: .
j_call: TRBJ1-3
d_call: .
v_call: TRBV9
cdr3_nt: TGTGCCAGCAGCGTAGAGTTCATGAGGCCCATATATTTT
cdr3_aa: CASSVEFMRPIYF

clone_size: once
j_call: TRBJ1-2
d_call: TRBD1
v_call: TRBV2
cdr3_nt: TGTGCCAGCAGCCCGGACAGGGAGGCTGGCTACACCTTC
cdr3_aa: CASSPDREAGYTF

clone_size: once
j_call: TRBJ2-1
d_call: .
v_call: TRBV2
cdr3_nt: TGTGCCAGCAGTGAAGATGTCTACCCGAGCAATGAGCAGTTCTTC
cdr3_aa: CASSEDVYPSNEQFF

clone_size: .
j_call: TRBJ2-7
d_call: TRBD1
v_call: TRBV5-4
cdr3_nt: TGTGCCAGCAGCTCTGTATCCGGGACAGGGTCCCACGAGCAGTACTTC
cdr3_aa: CASSSVSGTGSHEQYF

clone_size: .
j_call: TRBJ2-1
d_call: .
v_call: TRBV5-4
cdr3_nt: TGTGCCAGCAGCTTGGTGCAGAATGAGCAGTTCTTC
cdr3_aa: CASSLVQNEQFF

clone_size: .
j_call: TRBJ2-3
d_call: .
v_call: TRBV4-1
cdr3_nt: TGCGCCAGCAGCCCCCTGATGTCTAGGGAGCAGCAGTATTTT
cdr3_aa: CASSPLMSREQQYF

clone_size: once
j_call: TRBJ1-4
d_call: TRBD1
v_call: TRBV27
cdr3_nt: TGTGCCAGCAGTGGCAGGGGGCGAGGAACTAATGAAAAACTGTTTTTT
cdr3_aa: CASSGRGRGTNEKLFF

clone_size: .
j_call: TRBJ1-1
d_call: .
v_call: TRBV18
cdr3_nt: TGTGCCAGCTCCCAGGGTACGTGGACTGAAGCTTTCTTT
cdr3_aa: CASSQGTWTEAFF

clone_size: .
j_call: TRBJ2-5
d_call: TRBD1
v_call: TRBV10-3
cdr3_nt: TGTGCCATCAGTGGGACAGGGGCAGAGACCCAGTACTTC
cdr3_aa: CAISGTGAETQYF